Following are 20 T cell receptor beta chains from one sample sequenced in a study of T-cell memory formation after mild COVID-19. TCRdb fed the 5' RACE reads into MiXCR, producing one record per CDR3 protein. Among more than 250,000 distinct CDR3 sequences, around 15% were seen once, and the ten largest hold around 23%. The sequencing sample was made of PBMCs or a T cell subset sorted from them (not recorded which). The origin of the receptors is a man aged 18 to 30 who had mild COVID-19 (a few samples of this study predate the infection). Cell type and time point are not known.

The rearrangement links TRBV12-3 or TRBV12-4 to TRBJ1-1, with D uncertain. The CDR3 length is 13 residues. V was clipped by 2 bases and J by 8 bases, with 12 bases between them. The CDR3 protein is CASSLRDPFEAFF. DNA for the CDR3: TGTGCCAGCAGTTTAAGAGATCCGTTCGAAGCTTTCTTT.

CDR3 region: CASSGGGPTDTQYF. As DNA, the CDR3 is TGTGCCAGCAGCGGAGGGGGGCCAACAGATACGCAGTATTTT. The V and J genes are TRBV9 and TRBJ2-3; D tentatively reads TRBD1 or TRBD2 (6 bases each). Germline V lookup: CDR1 SGDLS, CDR2 YYNGEE. The ends were cut back, 3 bases at V and 3 bases at J, with 11 bases in the middle. CDR3 size: 14 residues.

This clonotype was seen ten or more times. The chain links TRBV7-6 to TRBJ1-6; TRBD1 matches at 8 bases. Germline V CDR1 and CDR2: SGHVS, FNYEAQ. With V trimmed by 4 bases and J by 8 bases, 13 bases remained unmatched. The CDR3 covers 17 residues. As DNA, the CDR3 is TGTGCCAGCAGCTCACAGAATACCGGGACAGGCCATTCACCCCTCCACTTT. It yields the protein CASSSQNTGTGHSPLHF.

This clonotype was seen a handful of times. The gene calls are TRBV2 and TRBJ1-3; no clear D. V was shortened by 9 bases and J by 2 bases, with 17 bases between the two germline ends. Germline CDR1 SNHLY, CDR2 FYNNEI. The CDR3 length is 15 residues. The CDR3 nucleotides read TGTGCCAGAGGTGGGGTGCTTGAGCCTGGAAACACCATATATTTT. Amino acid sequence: CARGGVLEPGNTIYF.

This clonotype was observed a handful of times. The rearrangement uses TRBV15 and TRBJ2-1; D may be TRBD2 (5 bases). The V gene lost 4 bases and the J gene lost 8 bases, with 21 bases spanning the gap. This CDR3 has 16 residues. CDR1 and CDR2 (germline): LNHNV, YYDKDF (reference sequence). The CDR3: CATSITRTGRVDEQFF. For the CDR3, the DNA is TGTGCCACCAGCATCACCAGGACCGGGCGGGTCGATGAGCAGTTCTTC.

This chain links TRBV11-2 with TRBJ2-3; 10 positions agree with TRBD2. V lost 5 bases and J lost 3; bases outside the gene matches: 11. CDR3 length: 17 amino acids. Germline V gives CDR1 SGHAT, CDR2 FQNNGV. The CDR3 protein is CASSPGVLAGETDTQYF. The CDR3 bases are TGTGCCAGCAGCCCGGGGGTGCTAGCGGGGGAGACAGATACGCAGTATTTT.

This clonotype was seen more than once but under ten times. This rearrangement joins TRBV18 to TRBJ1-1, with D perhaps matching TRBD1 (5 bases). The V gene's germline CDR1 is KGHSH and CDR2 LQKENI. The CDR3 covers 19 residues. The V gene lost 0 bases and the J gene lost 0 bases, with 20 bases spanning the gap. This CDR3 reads CASSPPIREIENLNTEAFF. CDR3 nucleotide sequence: TGTGCCAGCTCACCACCGATCAGGGAGATAGAAAATTTGAACACTGAAGCTTTCTTT.

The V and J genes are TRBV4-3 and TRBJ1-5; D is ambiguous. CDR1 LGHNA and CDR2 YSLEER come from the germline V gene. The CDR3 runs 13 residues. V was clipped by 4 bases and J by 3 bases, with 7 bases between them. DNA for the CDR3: TGCGCCAGCAGCCCGTCGACCAATCAGCCCCAGCATTTT. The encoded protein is CASSPSTNQPQHF.

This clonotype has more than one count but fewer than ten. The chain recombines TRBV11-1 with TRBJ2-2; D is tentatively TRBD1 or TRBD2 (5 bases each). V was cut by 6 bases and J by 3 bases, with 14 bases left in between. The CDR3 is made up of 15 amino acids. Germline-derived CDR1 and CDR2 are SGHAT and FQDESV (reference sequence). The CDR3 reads CASRVPGRDTGELFF. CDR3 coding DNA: TGTGCCAGCAGGGTTCCGGGACGGGACACCGGGGAGCTGTTTTTT.

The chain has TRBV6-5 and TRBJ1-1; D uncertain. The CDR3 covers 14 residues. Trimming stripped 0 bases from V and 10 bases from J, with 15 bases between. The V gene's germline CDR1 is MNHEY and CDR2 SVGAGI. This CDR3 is CASSYSTGRNGAFF. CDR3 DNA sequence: TGTGCCAGCAGTTACTCGACGGGAAGGAACGGAGCTTTCTTT.

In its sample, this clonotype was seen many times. CDR3 DNA: TGTGCCAGCAGTGAATTGGGGGGCGCGGGCACCGGGGAGCTGTTTTTT. Translating it yields CASSELGGAGTGELFF. V usage is TRBV2 and J usage is TRBJ2-2; D tentatively reads TRBD1 or TRBD2 (6 bases each). The CDR3 sequence is 16 residues long. Trimming removed 2 bases from V and 4 bases from J, with 14 bases in between. Germline CDR1 SNHLY, CDR2 FYNNEI.

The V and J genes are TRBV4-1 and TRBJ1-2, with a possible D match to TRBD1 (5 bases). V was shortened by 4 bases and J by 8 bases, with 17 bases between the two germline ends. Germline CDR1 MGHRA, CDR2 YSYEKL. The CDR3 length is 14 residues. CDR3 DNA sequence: TGCGCCAGCAGCCGAGGGGACCCTGGGAGCGGCTACACCTTC. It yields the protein CASSRGDPGSGYTF.

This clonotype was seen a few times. Here the CDR3 DNA reads TGCGCCAGCAGCCAAGATAGAGGGGGAGCTAACTATGGCTACACCTTC. Translation: CASSQDRGGANYGYTF. V is TRBV4-3 and J is TRBJ1-2; the D gene is possibly TRBD1 (6 bases). CDR1 and CDR2 from the germline V gene are LGHNA and YSLEER. Trimming pared 0 bases from V and 0 bases from J, leaving 11 bases between. The CDR3 runs 16 residues.

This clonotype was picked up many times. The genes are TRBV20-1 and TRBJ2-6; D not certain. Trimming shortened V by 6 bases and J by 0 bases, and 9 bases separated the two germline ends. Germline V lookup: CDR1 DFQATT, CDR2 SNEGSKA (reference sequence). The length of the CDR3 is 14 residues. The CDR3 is CSAPETSGANVLTF. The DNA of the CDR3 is TGCAGTGCCCCAGAGACCTCTGGGGCCAACGTCCTGACTTTC.

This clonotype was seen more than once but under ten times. The CDR3 reads CASSTGGVRQPQHF. Written as DNA, the CDR3 is TGTGCCAGCAGCACAGGGGGCGTCAGACAGCCCCAGCATTTT. The chain employs TRBV7-9 and TRBJ1-5, with TRBD1 identical over 9 bases. Germline CDR1 reads SEHNR; CDR2 reads FQNEAQ (reference sequence). V lost 5 bases and J lost 7; bases outside the gene matches: 6. This CDR3 has 14 residues.

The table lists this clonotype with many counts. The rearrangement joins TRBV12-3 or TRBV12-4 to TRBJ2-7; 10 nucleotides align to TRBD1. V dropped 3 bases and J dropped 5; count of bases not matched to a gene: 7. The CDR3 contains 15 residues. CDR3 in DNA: TGTGCCAGCAGTTTCCTCCGGGACAGGGGCGACGAGCAGTACTTC. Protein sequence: CASSFLRDRGDEQYF.

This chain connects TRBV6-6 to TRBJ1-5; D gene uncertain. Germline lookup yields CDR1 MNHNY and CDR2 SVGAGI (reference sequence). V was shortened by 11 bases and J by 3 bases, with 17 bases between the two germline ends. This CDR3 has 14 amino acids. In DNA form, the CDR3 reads TGTGCCGTACACAAAAGTAGTACCAATCAGCCCCAGCATTTT. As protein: CAVHKSSTNQPQHF.

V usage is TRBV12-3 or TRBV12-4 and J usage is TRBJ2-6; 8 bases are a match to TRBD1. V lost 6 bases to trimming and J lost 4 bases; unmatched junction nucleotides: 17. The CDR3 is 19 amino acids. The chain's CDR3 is CASRGGQGLGLPGANVLTF. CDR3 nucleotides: TGTGCCAGCAGGGGAGGACAGGGCTTAGGACTCCCCGGGGCCAACGTCCTGACTTTC.

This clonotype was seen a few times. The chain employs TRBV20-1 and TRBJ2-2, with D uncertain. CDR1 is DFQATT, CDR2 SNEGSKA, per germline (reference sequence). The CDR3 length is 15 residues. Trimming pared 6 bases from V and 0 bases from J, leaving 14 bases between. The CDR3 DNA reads TGCAGTGCCAATACTAACATCCCGAACACCGGGGAGCTGTTTTTT. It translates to CSANTNIPNTGELFF.

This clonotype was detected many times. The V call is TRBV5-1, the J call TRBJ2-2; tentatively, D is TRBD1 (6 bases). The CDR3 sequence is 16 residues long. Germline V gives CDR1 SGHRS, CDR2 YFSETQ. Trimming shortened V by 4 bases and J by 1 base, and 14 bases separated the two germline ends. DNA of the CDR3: TGCGCCAGCAGCCCACCCGGGACACTGAACACCGGGGAGCTGTTTTTT. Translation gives CASSPPGTLNTGELFF.